The 2 T cell receptor beta chains presented below share a single source sample, sequenced in a study of cytomegalovirus exposure and HLA in healthy donors. In the PCR, 60 Vbeta and 13 Jbeta primers were used. TCRdb's copy holds only in-frame clones and misses some; the assay was immunoSEQ multiplex PCR. Its table lists approximately 61,000 clones. The sequenced sample was PBMCs. These receptors originate from a woman under 30 in good health and CMV-seronegative.

J is TRBJ2-3 and V is TRBV27; maybe TRBD2 (6 bases). There are 16 residues in the CDR3. Trimming cost V 3 bases and J 2 bases, with 15 bases left between them. CDR1 and CDR2 from the germline V gene are MNHEY and SMNVEV (reference sequence). The chain's CDR3 is CASSLGWGRITDTQYF. CDR3 sequence (DNA): TGTGCCAGCAGTTTGGGGTGGGGGAGGATCACAGATACGCAGTATTTT.

The chain employs TRBV7-8 and TRBJ1-2; 10 bases map to TRBD1. The germline gives CDR1 SGHVS, CDR2 FQNEAQ. There are 16 residues in the CDR3. Losses at the gene ends were 1 base for V and 3 bases for J; bases not matched to a gene: 5. In nucleotides, the CDR3 is TGTGCCAGCAGCTTAGACCGGGGGACAGGGGACTATGGCTACACCTTC. Translation gives CASSLDRGTGDYGYTF.